Listed below are T cell receptor beta chains from one sample, sequenced in a study of circulating tumor DNA in untreated peripheral T-cell lymphoma. Profiled with immunoSEQ multiplex PCR; TCRdb holds only in-frame clones, not every one. The sample carries approximately 1,500 clones, around 68% recorded once. Material: tumor tissue. Receptors originate from a human donor with peripheral T-cell lymphoma. The CDR3 runs from the conserved cysteine through the conserved F or W. D genes are given only for firm matches. Some rows mark clone size as missing; the rest say once, few, many or name a class of expanded clone.

d_call	v_call	j_call	clone_size	cdr3_nt	cdr3_aa
NA	TRBV18	TRBJ2-5	NA	TGTGCCAGCTCAAGGACGAGGGGTTTGTCGGAGACCCAGTACTTC	CASSRTRGLSETQYF
TRBD1	TRBV28	TRBJ2-1	NA	TGTGCCAGCAGCGACTTTACCCATTCCGGGACAGTTGGGGATGAGCAGTTCTTC	CASSDFTHSGTVGDEQFF
NA	TRBV6-7	TRBJ1-3	NA	TGTGCCAGCAGTCCTCGCGTCGTCGTCGAGGGTGGAAACACCATATATTTT	CASSPRVVVEGGNTIYF
NA	TRBV12-5	TRBJ2-3	NA	TGTGCTAGTGATACTTCGGGCTCTTCGCAGTATTTT	CASDTSGSSQYF
NA	TRBV28	TRBJ2-7	NA	TGTGCCAGCAGTTTGTTTCAGGGGTCTCCCTACGAGCAGTACTTC	CASSLFQGSPYEQYF
NA	TRBV6-8	TRBJ1-3	NA	TGTGCCAGCAGTTACGGGGGGTCGGGAAACACCATATATTTT	CASSYGGSGNTIYF
TRBD2	TRBV11-3	TRBJ2-1	NA	TGTGCCAGCAGCTTAAATGACGGGAGGAACAATGAGCAGTTCTTC	CASSLNDGRNNEQFF
NA	TRBV1	TRBJ2-7	NA	TGCGCCAGCAAGGAGCGGGAGGGCTCGTACGAGCAGTACTTC	CASKEREGSYEQYF
TRBD2	TRBV11-3	TRBJ2-3	NA	TGTGCCAGCAGCCTAAGCGGGAACACAGATACGCAGTATTTT	CASSLSGNTDTQYF
NA	TRBV30	TRBJ1-2	once	TGTGCCTGGAGTATGGAGAGAGGATATGGCTACACCTTC	CAWSMERGYGYTF
TRBD1	TRBV19	TRBJ2-7	NA	TGTGCCAGTAGTTCCCAACAGGGGGGTTACCCCTACGAGCAGTACTTC	CASSSQQGGYPYEQYF
TRBD1	TRBV28	TRBJ2-1	once	TGTGCCAGCAGGGAGACAGGGGCCCTGAGCTCCTACAATGAGCAGTTCTTC	CASRETGALSSYNEQFF
NA	TRBV12-5	TRBJ2-7	medium-sized	TGTGCCAGCACCCCAGGGGGGGCCTACGAGCAGTACTTC	CASTPGGAYEQYF
NA	TRBV7-6	TRBJ2-1	NA	TGTGCCAGCAGCCTCGTTGACTCGCGGAACAATGAGCAGTTCTTC	CASSLVDSRNNEQFF
NA	TRBV19	TRBJ2-7	NA	TGTGCCAGTAGTATTGGTTACGAGCAGTACTTC	CASSIGYEQYF
NA	TRBV6-8	TRBJ1-5	NA	TGTGCCATCAGTGGCGAAAATCAGCCCCAGCATTTT	CAISGENQPQHF
NA	TRBV6-7	TRBJ2-2	large	TGTGCCAGCAGTTACCGGACGGAATACACCGGGGAGCTGTTTTTT	CASSYRTEYTGELFF
NA	TRBV6-8	TRBJ2-3	NA	TGTGCCAGCAGTCCCTGGGACGCAGATACGCAGTATTTT	CASSPWDADTQYF
NA	TRBV11-3	TRBJ1-2	NA	TGTGCCAGCAGCGGGTCGGGCTTTGGGTATGGCTACACCTTC	CASSGSGFGYGYTF
NA	TRBV14	TRBJ1-4	NA	TGTGCCAGCAGTCGGGCAGAAGGGTCTAATGAAAAACTGTTTTTT	CASSRAEGSNEKLFF
NA	TRBV7-2	TRBJ2-1	NA	TGTGCCAGCAGCCAAGATACTGTACGTTTGTGGGAGCAGTTCTTC	CASSQDTVRLWEQFF
NA	TRBV5-1	TRBJ1-1	NA	TGCGCCAGCAGCTTGGTCATGAGGAACACTGAAGCTTTCTTT	CASSLVMRNTEAFF
TRBD2	TRBV29-1	TRBJ2-3	NA	TGCAGCGTTGAAGGGACTAGCGGGGGAATCACAGATACGCAGTATTTT	CSVEGTSGGITDTQYF
TRBD1	TRBV28	TRBJ1-3	NA	TGTGCCAGCAGTCAGGGGGGATCTGGAAACACCATATATTTT	CASSQGGSGNTIYF
NA	TRBV6-8	TRBJ1-2	NA	TGTGCCAGCCAGTTTTCGTTAACCTATGGCTACACCTTC	CASQFSLTYGYTF
NA	TRBV18	TRBJ2-7	NA	TGTGCCAGCTCACCGATCGGCCCTGGGGACTACGAGCAGTACTTC	CASSPIGPGDYEQYF
NA	TRBV12-5	TRBJ2-2	once	TGTGCTAGTGGTTTGCCCGGGCAGGGCTTTAACACCGGGGAGCTGTTTTTT	CASGLPGQGFNTGELFF
NA	TRBV30	TRBJ1-1	NA	TGTGCCTGGAGCCCGACCGCCGGGGAAGCTTTCTTT	CAWSPTAGEAFF